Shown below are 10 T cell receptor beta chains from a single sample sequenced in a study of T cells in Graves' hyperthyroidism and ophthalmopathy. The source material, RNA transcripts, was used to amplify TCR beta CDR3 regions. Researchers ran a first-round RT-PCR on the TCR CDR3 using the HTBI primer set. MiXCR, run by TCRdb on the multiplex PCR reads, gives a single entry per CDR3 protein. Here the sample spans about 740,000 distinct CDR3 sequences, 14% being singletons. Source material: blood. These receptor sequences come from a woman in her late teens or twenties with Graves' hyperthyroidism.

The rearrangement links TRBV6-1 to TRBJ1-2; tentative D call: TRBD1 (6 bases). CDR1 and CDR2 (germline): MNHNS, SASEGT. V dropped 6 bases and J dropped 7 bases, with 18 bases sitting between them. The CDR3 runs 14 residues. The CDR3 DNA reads TGTGCCAGCAGCCCGAATGACAGGCCTCCTGGCTACACCTTC. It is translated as CASSPNDRPPGYTF.

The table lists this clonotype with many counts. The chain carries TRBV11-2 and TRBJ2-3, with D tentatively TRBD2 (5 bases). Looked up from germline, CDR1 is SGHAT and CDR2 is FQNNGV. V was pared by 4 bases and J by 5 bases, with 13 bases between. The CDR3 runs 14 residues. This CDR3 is CASSSTGLLDTQYF. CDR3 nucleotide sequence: TGTGCCAGCAGCTCCACGGGATTGTTAGATACGCAGTATTTT.

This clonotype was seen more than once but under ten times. CDR3 loop: CASSEETGTIANTGELFF. In DNA, the CDR3 is TGTGCCAGCAGTGAAGAAACCGGGACTATAGCGAACACCGGGGAGCTGTTTTTT. The chain links TRBV25-1 to TRBJ2-2, with 7 nucleotides matching TRBD2. The CDR3 consists of 18 residues. CDR1 and CDR2 from the germline V gene are MGHDK and SYGVNS. V shed 2 bases and J 0 bases; nucleotides not matched to a gene: 9.

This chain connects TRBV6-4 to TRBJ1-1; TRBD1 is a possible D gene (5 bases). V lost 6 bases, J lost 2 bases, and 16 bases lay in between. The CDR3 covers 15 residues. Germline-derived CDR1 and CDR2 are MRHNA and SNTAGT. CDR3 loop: CASSIPPGGNTEAFF. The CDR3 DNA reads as TGTGCCAGCAGCATCCCTCCGGGGGGAAACACTGAAGCTTTCTTT.

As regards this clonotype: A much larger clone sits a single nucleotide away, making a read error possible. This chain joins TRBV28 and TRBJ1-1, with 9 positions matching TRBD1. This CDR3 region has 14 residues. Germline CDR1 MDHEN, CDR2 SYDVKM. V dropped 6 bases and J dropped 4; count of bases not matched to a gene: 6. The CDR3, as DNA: TGTGCCAGCAGGAGACAGGGGGGAGCCACTGAAGCTTTCTTT. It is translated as CASRRQGGATEAFF.

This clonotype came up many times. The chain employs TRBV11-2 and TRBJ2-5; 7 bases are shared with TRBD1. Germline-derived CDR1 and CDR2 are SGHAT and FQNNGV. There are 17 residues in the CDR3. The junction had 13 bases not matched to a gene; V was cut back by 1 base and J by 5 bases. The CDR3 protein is CASSLGPTGDRMETQYF. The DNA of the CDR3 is TGTGCCAGCAGCTTAGGTCCCACAGGGGATCGGATGGAGACCCAGTACTTC.

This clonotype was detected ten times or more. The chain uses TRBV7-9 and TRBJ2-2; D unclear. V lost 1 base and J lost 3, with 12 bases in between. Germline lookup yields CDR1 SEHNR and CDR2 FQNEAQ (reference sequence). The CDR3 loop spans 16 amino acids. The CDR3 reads CASSLDWAPYTGELFF. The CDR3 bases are TGTGCCAGCAGCTTAGACTGGGCGCCTTACACCGGGGAGCTGTTTTTT. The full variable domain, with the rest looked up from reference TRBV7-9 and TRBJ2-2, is DTGVSQNPRHKITKRGQNVTFRCDPISEHNRLYWYRQTLGQGPEFLTYFQNEAQLEKSRLLSDRFSAERPKGSFSTLEIQRTEQGDSAMYLCASSLDWAPYTGELFFGEGSRLTVL.

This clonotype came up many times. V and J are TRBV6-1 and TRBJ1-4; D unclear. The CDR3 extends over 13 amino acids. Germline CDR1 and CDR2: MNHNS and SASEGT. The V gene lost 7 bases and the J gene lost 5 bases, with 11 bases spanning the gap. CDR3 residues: CASIRSRNEKLFF. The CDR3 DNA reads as TGTGCCAGCATCAGGTCCCGAAATGAAAAACTGTTTTTT.

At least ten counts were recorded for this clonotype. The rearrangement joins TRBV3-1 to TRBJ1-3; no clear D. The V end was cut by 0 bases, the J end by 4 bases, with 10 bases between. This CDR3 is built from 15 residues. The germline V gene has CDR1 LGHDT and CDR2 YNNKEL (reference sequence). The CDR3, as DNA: TGTGCCAGCAGCCAAGATGTAGGGTCAGGAAACACCATATATTTT. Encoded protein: CASSQDVGSGNTIYF. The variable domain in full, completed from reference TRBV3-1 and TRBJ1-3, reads DTAVSQTPKYLVTQMGNDKSIKCEQNLGHDTMYWYKQDSKKFLKIMFSYNNKELIINETVPNRFSPKSPDKAHLNLHINSLELGDSAVYFCASSQDVGSGNTIYFGEGSWLTVV.

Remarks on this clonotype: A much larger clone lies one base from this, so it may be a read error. In DNA, the CDR3 is TGTGCCAGCAGCGCCACGGGTAGAGCAACAAATGAGCAGTACTTC. Amino acid sequence: CASSATGRATNEQYF. The J gene is TRBJ2-1, the V gene TRBV7-9; D gene ambiguous. The DNA end is more similar to TRBJ2-7, so the J call may be wrong. The CDR3 spans 15 residues. The germline V gene encodes CDR1 SEHNR and CDR2 FQNEAQ (reference sequence).